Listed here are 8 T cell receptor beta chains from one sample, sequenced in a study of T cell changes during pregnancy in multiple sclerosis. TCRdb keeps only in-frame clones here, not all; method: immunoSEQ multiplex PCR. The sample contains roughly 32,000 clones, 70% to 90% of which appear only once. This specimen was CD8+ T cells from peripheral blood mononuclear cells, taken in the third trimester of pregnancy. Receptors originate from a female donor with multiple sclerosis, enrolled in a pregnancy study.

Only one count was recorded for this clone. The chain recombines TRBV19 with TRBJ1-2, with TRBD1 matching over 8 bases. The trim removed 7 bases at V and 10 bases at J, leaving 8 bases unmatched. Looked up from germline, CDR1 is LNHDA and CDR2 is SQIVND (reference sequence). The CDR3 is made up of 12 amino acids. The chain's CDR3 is CASTSGGSVYTF. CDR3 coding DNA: TGTGCCAGTACCTCAGGGGGCAGTGTCTACACCTTC.

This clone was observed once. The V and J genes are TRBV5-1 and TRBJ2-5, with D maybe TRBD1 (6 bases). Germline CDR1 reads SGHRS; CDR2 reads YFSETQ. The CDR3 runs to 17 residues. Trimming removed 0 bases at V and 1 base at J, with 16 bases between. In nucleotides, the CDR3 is TGCGCCAGCAGCTTGGGGACGGATTACAGGGCCCAAGAGACCCAGTACTTC. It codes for CASSLGTDYRAQETQYF.

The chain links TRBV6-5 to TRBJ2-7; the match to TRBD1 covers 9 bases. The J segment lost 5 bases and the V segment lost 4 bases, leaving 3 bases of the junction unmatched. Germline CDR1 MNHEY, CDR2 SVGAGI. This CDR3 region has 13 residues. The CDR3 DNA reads TGTGCCAGCAGTTCCCGGACAGGGGACGAGCAGTACTTC. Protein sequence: CASSSRTGDEQYF.

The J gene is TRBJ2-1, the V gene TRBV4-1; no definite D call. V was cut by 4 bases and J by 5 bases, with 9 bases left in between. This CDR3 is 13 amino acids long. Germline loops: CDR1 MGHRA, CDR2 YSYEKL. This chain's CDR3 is CASSLGSNNEQFF. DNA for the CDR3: TGCGCCAGCAGCCTCGGTAGTAACAATGAGCAGTTCTTC.

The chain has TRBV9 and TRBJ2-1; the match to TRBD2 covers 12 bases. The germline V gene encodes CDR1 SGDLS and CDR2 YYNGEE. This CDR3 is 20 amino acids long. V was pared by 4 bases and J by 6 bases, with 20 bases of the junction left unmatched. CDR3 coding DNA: TGTGCCAGCAGCCCCCACACGGGTTCCCTAGCGGGGGGGGGACTCAATGAGCAGTTCTTC. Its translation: CASSPHTGSLAGGGLNEQFF. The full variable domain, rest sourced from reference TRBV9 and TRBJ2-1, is DSGVTQTPKHLITATGQRVTLRCSPRSGDLSVYWYQQSLDQGLQFLIQYYNGEERAKGNILERFSAQQFPDLHSELNLSSLELGDSALYFCASSPHTGSLAGGGLNEQFFGPGTRLTVL.

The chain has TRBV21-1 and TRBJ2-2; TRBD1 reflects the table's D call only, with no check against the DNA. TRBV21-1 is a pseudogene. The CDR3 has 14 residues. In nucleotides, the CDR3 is TGTGCCAGCAGCAAAGCTTACAGAACCGGGGAGCTGTTTTTT. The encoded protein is CASSKAYRTGELFF.

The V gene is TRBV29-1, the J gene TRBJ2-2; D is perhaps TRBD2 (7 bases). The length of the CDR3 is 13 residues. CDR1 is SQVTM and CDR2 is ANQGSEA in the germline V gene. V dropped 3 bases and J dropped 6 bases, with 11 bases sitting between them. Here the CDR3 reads CSVETGGPGELFF. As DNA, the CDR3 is TGCAGCGTTGAGACGGGGGGCCCCGGGGAGCTGTTTTTT.

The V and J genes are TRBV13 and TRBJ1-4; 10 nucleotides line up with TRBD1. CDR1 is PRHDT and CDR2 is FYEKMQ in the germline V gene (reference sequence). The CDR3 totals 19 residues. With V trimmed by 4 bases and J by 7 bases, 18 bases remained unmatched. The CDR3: CASSSQPGQGTEIGEKLFF. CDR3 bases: TGTGCCAGCAGCTCCCAACCGGGACAGGGGACAGAAATTGGTGAAAAACTGTTTTTT.